What follows describes a single TCR beta chain. Its target is unknown. This sample was taken from a study of shared clonotypes between healthy human individuals. Study-wide points: Genetic and exposure-history diversity was limited by the small donor number.

TCRdb keeps only in-frame clones here, not all; method: immunoSEQ multiplex PCR. Of around 300,000 clones listed, about nine tenths were seen once; the top ten hold about a sixth. The CDR3 is 15 amino acids. V lost 5 bases and J lost 0, with 13 bases in between. In germline, CDR1 is SEHNR, CDR2 FQNEAQ (reference sequence). The TCR originated in a man aged 18 to 29 in good health. The sample comprised memory CD8+ T cells sorted from blood. The sample's subset: CD45RO+ cells pooled with CCR7-negative TemRA cells. J is TRBJ2-5 and V is TRBV7-9, with D perhaps matching TRBD1 (5 bases). As DNA, the CDR3 is TGTGCCAGCAGCGTGGACACCGTGTACCAAGAGACCCAGTACTTC. Translating it yields CASSVDTVYQETQYF.